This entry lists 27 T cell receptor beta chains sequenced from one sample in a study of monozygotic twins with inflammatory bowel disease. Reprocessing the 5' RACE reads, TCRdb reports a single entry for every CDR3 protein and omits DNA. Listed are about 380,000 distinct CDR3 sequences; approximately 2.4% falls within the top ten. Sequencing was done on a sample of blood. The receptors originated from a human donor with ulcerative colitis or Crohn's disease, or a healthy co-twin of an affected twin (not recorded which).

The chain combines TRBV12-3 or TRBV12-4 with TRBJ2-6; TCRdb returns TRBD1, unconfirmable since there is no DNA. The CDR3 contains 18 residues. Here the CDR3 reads CASRFRGQGAKGANVLTF.

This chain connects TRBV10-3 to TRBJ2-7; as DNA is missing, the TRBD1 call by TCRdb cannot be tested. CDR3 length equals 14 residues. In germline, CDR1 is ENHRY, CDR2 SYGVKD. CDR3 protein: CAISENRGFYEQYF.

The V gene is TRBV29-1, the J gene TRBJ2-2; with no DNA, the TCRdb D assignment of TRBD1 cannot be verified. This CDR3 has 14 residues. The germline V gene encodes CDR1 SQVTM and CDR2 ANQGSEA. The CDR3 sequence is CSGGRGLATGELFF.

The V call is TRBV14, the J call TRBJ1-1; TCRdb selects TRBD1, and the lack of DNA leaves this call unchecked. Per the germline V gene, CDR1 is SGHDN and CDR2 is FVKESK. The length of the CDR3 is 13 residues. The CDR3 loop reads CASSQQGNTEAFF.

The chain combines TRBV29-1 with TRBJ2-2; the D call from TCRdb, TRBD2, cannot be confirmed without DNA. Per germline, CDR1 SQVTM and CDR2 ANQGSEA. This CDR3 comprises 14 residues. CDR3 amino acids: CSARTTPNTGELFF.

The CDR3 protein is CSASGGSYKETQYF. The gene calls are TRBV20-1 and TRBJ2-5; no DNA is available, so the TRBD1 call from TCRdb remains unchecked. CDR3 length: 14 residues. CDR1 is DFQATT, CDR2 SNEGSKA, per germline (reference sequence).

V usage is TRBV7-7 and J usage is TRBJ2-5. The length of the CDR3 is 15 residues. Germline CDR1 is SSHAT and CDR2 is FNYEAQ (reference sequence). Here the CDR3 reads CASSFGGVGQETQYF.

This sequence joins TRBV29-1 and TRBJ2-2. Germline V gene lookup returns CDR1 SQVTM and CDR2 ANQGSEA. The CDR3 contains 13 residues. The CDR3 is CSVDFRDTGELFF.

CDR3 sequence reads: CASSNPPAGVRTGELFF. The rearrangement joins TRBV5-8 to TRBJ2-2; without DNA, the TCRdb call of TRBD2 cannot be checked. Germline assignment: CDR1 SGHTS and CDR2 YDEGEE. The CDR3 sequence is 17 residues long.

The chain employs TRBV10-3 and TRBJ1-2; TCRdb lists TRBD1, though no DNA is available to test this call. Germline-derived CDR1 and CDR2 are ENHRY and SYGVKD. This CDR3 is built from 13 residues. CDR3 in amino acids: CAITEGGNYGYTF.

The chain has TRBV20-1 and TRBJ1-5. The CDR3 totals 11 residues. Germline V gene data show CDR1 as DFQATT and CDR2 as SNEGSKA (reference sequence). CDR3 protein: CSATGNQPQHF.

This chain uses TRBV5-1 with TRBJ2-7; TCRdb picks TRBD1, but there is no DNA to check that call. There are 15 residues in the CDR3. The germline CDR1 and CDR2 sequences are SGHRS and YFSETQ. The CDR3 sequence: CASSPKGAYSYEQYF.

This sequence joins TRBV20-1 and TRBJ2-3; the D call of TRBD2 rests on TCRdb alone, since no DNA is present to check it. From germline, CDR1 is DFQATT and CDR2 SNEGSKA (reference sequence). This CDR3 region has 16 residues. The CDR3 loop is CSARVPGLAADLTQYF.

The CDR3: CATSTRGSYNEQFF. The chain uses TRBV24-1 and TRBJ2-1. Germline CDR1 is KGHDR and CDR2 is SFDVKD. The CDR3 spans 14 residues.

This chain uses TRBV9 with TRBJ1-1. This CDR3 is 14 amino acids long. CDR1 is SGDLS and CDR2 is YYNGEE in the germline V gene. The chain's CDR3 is CASSVGSSNTEAFF.

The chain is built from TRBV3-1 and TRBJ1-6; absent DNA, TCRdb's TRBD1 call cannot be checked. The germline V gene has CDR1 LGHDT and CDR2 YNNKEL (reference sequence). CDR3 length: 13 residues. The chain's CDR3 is CASSQALGSPLHF. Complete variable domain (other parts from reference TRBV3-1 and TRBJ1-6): DTAVSQTPKYLVTQMGNDKSIKCEQNLGHDTMYWYKQDSKKFLKIMFSYNNKELIINETVPNRFSPKSPDKAHLNLHINSLELGDSAVYFCASSQALGSPLHFGNGTRLTVT.

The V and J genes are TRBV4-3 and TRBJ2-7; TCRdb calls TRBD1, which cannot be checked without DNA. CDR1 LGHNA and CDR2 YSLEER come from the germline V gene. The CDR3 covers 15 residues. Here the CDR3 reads CASSSPGRGHHEQYF.

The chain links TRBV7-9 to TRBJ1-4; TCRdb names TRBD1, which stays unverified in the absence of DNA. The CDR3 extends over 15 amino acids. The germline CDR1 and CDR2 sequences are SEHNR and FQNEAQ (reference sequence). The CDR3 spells CASSPGGGANEKLFF.

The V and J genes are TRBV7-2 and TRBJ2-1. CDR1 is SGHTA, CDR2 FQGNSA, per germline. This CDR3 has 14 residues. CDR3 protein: CASSLGSGYNEQFF.

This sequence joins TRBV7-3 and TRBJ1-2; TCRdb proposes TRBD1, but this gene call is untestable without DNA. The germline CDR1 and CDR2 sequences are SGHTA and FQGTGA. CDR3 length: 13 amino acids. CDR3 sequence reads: CASRPDSNYGYTF.

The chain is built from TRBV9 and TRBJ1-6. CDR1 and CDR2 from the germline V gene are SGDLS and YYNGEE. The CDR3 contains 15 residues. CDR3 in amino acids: CASSPVGLSNSPLHF.

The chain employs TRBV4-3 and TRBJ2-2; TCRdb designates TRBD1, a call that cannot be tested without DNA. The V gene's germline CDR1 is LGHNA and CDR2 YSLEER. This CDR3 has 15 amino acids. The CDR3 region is CASSQEPSGYGELFF.

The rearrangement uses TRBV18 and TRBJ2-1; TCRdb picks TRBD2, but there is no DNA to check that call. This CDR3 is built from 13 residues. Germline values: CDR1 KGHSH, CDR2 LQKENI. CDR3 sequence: CATAGRPSNEQFF.

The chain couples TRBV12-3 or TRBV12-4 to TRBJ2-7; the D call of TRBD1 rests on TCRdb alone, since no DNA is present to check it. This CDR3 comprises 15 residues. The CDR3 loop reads CASSTQQGFPYEQYF.

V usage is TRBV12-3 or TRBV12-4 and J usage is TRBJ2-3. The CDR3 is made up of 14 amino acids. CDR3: CASSRQLGADTQYF.

The CDR3: CASSVGQINSPLHF. V and J are TRBV5-6 and TRBJ1-6; TCRdb designates TRBD1, a call that cannot be tested without DNA. This CDR3 spans 14 amino acids. Germline V gives CDR1 SGHDT, CDR2 YYEEEE.

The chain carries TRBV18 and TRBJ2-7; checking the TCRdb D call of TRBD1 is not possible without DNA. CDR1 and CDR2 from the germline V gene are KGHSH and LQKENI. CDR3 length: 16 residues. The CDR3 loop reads CASSLAAWGQGSEQYF.